Following are 24 T cell receptor beta chains from one sample sequenced in a study of neurological immune-mediated disorders. TCRdb fed the 5' RACE reads into MiXCR, producing one record per CDR3 protein. The table shows roughly 120,000 distinct CDR3 sequences, with more than 2.5% occurring only once. The sequenced sample consisted of PBMCs. These receptors came from a woman younger than 45 with multiple sclerosis.

This clonotype was seen ten or more times. Here the CDR3 reads CASRTTQSSYEQYF. CDR3 nucleotide sequence: TGTGCCAGCAGAACTACCCAAAGCTCCTACGAGCAGTACTTC. V usage is TRBV7-2 and J usage is TRBJ2-7; no clear D. Trimming shortened V by 6 bases and J by 0 bases, and 12 bases separated the two germline ends. This CDR3 is built from 14 residues. CDR1 is SGHTA, CDR2 FQGNSA, per germline. Filled out from reference TRBV7-2 and TRBJ2-7, the complete variable domain reads GAGVSQSPSNKVTEKGKDVELRCDPISGHTALYWYRQSLGQGLEFLIYFQGNSAPDKSGLPSDRFSAERTGGSVSTLTIQRTQQEDSAVYLCASRTTQSSYEQYFGPGTRLTVT.

This clonotype was found many times. The genes are TRBV12-3 or TRBV12-4 and TRBJ1-3; D unclear. The CDR3 covers 12 residues. Trimming shortened V by 8 bases and J by 8 bases, and 13 bases separated the two germline ends. The CDR3 protein is CASCSGPDTIYF. Here the CDR3 DNA reads TGTGCCAGCTGTTCCGGTCCGGACACCATATATTTT.

There are many counts of this clonotype. The rearrangement joins TRBV5-1 to TRBJ2-2; D is undetermined. The CDR3 has 15 amino acids. The germline CDR1 and CDR2 sequences are SGHRS and YFSETQ. Between the trimmed V and J ends, which lost 4 bases and 2 bases, there was a span of 12 bases. The CDR3 loop reads CASSRASLNTGELFF. CDR3 DNA sequence: TGCGCCAGCAGCCGCGCCTCCCTAAACACCGGGGAGCTGTTTTTT.

This clonotype was found many times. The chain combines TRBV7-9 with TRBJ1-2; D gene uncertain. V lost 0 bases, J lost 4 bases, and 12 bases lay in between. CDR3 length: 15 amino acids. Germline V gene data show CDR1 as SEHNR and CDR2 as FQNEAQ (reference sequence). The CDR3 nucleotides read TGTGCCAGCAGCTTAGCCCTCACAGAGATCTATGGCTACACCTTC. Translated: CASSLALTEIYGYTF.

This clonotype was seen at least ten times. This chain joins TRBV20-1 and TRBJ2-1; a possible D gene is TRBD1 (6 bases). The V and J ends lost 5 bases and 0 bases respectively, with 14 bases between them. CDR1 DFQATT and CDR2 SNEGSKA come from the germline V gene (reference sequence). This CDR3 comprises 15 residues. The DNA for the CDR3 is TGCAGTGCTTTCAACAGGGCCAGCTCCTACAATGAGCAGTTCTTC. Its protein product is CSAFNRASSYNEQFF.

Many counts were recorded for this clonotype. The chain combines TRBV12-3 or TRBV12-4 with TRBJ2-5; 9 bases agree with TRBD2. The CDR3 sequence is 16 residues long. Trimming cost V 5 bases and J 5 bases; bases outside gene matches: 12. CDR3 coding DNA: TGTGCCAGCAGTCGCCGGGGGCTAGCGGGGAGGGAGACCCAGTACTTC. Protein product: CASSRRGLAGRETQYF.

Ten or more counts support this clonotype. The chain employs TRBV18 and TRBJ2-2; 9 bases map to TRBD1. The CDR3 runs to 15 residues. Germline trimming cut 5 bases from V and 4 bases from J; bases unmatched to any gene: 5. From germline, CDR1 is KGHSH and CDR2 LQKENI. For the CDR3, the DNA is TGTGCCAGCTCAAGTACAGGGGGCCGCACCGGGGAGCTGTTTTTT. As protein: CASSSTGGRTGELFF. Full variable domain (outside the CDR3, taken from reference TRBV18 and TRBJ2-2): NAGVMQNPRHLVRRRGQEARLRCSPMKGHSHVYWYRQLPEEGLKFMVYLQKENIIDESGMPKERFSAEFPKEGPSILRIQQVVRGDSAAYFCASSSTGGRTGELFFGEGSRLTVL.

This clonotype has ten or more counts. The chain employs TRBV9 and TRBJ1-1; D is undetermined. Germline-derived CDR1 and CDR2 are SGDLS and YYNGEE. The V and J ends lost 3 bases and 8 bases respectively, with 11 bases between them. The CDR3 sequence is 12 residues long. The CDR3 region has the DNA TGTGCCAGCAGCGATTTACCTGGGGAAGCTTTCTTT. Translated, it gives CASSDLPGEAFF.

Many counts were recorded for this clonotype. The J gene is TRBJ1-1, the V gene TRBV5-1; D gene ambiguous. V was shortened by 2 bases and J by 4 bases, with 9 bases between the two germline ends. Germline CDR1 and CDR2: SGHRS and YFSETQ. This CDR3 region has 13 residues. The CDR3 DNA reads as TGCGCCAGCAGCTTTAGTGCAGCCACTGAAGCTTTCTTT. Translated, it gives CASSFSAATEAFF.

This clonotype was detected ten times or more. The chain has TRBV6-5 and TRBJ2-1; TRBD2 might be the D (6 bases). The V gene lost 4 bases and the J gene lost 4 bases, with 17 bases spanning the gap. The CDR3 covers 16 residues. In germline, CDR1 is MNHEY, CDR2 SVGAGI. CDR3 nucleotides: TGTGCCAGCAGTTCCGACGGGGTAGCGGTTTACAATGAGCAGTTCTTC. Its protein is CASSSDGVAVYNEQFF.

This clonotype was observed many times. The chain is built from TRBV20-1 and TRBJ2-1; D is perhaps TRBD1 (6 bases). CDR3 size: 13 residues. The germline V gene has CDR1 DFQATT and CDR2 SNEGSKA (reference sequence). The V and J ends lost 4 bases and 1 base respectively, with 8 bases between them. CDR3 DNA sequence: TGCAGTGCTACGCAGGGGTCCTACAATGAGCAGTTCTTC. It is translated as CSATQGSYNEQFF.

The chain has TRBV29-1 and TRBJ2-3; tentative D call: TRBD1 (6 bases). Germline V lookup: CDR1 SQVTM, CDR2 ANQGSEA. Trimming pared 7 bases from V and 0 bases from J, leaving 11 bases between. CDR3 length equals 13 residues. For the CDR3, the DNA is TGCAGCGCGGACAGCCCTAGCACAGATACGCAGTATTTT. Protein sequence: CSADSPSTDTQYF.

Ten or more counts support this clonotype. V and J are TRBV6-6 and TRBJ1-1; tentatively, D is TRBD1 (5 bases). The germline V and J ends were trimmed by 0 bases and 0 bases, with 8 bases remaining between them. Germline V gives CDR1 MNHNY, CDR2 SVGAGI (reference sequence). This CDR3 region has 15 residues. The CDR3 DNA reads as TGTGCCAGCAGTTACTCGCAGGGTTTGAACACTGAAGCTTTCTTT. This gives the protein CASSYSQGLNTEAFF.

In this sample, this clonotype turned up many times. V usage is TRBV29-1 and J usage is TRBJ2-5, with 7 positions matching TRBD2. Germline-derived CDR1 and CDR2 are SQVTM and ANQGSEA. CDR3 length: 14 amino acids. The ends lost 5 bases at V and 4 bases at J; junction bases unmatched: 10. In nucleotides, the CDR3 is TGCAGCGTTTCTGGTACGGGAGGAGGAGAGACCCAGTACTTC. Amino acids: CSVSGTGGGETQYF. Based on the CDR3 plus reference TRBV29-1 and TRBJ2-5, the full variable domain is SAVISQKPSRDICQRGTSLTIQCQVDSQVTMMFWYRQQPGQSLTLIATANQGSEATYESGFVIDKFPISRPNLTFSTLTVSNMSPEDSSIYLCSVSGTGGGETQYFGPGTRLLVL.

This clonotype was observed at least ten times. The chain combines TRBV7-9 with TRBJ1-6; D is ambiguous. Trimming removed 2 bases from V and 11 bases from J, with 19 bases in between. This CDR3 contains 16 residues. Germline CDR1 and CDR2: SEHNR and FQNEAQ (reference sequence). This CDR3 reads CASSLPLHLTGPPLHF. In DNA form, the CDR3 reads TGTGCCAGCAGCTTACCATTACACCTTACCGGCCCACCCCTCCACTTT.

The sample holds many counts of this clonotype. V usage is TRBV7-2 and J usage is TRBJ2-3; tentatively, D is TRBD2 (5 bases). V shed 1 base and J shed 6 bases, with 17 bases lying between them. In germline, CDR1 is SGHTA, CDR2 FQGNSA. This CDR3 has 16 amino acids. The DNA for the CDR3 is TGTGCCAGCAGCTTAGAGGAGGTCAGCCGGTGGGATACGCAGTATTTT. Translation: CASSLEEVSRWDTQYF.

This clonotype has ten or more counts. V is TRBV6-5 and J is TRBJ1-2, with 7 bases lining up with TRBD1. The CDR3 consists of 15 residues. V lost 2 bases and J lost 5; bases outside the gene matches: 8. The germline gives CDR1 MNHEY, CDR2 SVGAGI. In nucleotides, the CDR3 is TGTGCCAGCAGTTACGGACAGGCGCCTGATTATGGCTACACCTTC. The encoded protein is CASSYGQAPDYGYTF.

This clonotype was found many times. The chain couples TRBV18 to TRBJ1-1, with D tentatively TRBD1 (5 bases). This CDR3 comprises 15 residues. The ends were cut back, 2 bases at V and 7 bases at J, with 17 bases in the middle. From germline, CDR1 is KGHSH and CDR2 LQKENI. The CDR3 region has the DNA TGTGCCAGCTCACCAGTGGGGGTGGACTCTGGTGAAGCTTTCTTT. It translates to CASSPVGVDSGEAFF.

This clonotype was counted many times. The chain joins TRBV6-5 to TRBJ2-1; D might be TRBD1 or TRBD2, each matching 5 bases. The germline V gene has CDR1 MNHEY and CDR2 SVGAGI. The CDR3 is made up of 17 amino acids. V gave up 6 bases and J gave up 5 bases, with 23 bases separating them. As DNA, the CDR3 is TGTGCCAGCAGCCCATCCATCCCCGGGACGCTAAACAATGAGCAGTTCTTC. Protein product: CASSPSIPGTLNNEQFF.

This chain joins TRBV5-1 and TRBJ1-6, with 12 bases matching TRBD1. Germline CDR1 is SGHRS and CDR2 is YFSETQ. V trimming: 1 base; J trimming: 9 bases; junction bases outside the gene matches: 5. There are 16 residues in the CDR3. In DNA, the CDR3 is TGCGCCAGCAGCTTGAGCCTGGGACAGGGGGCTTCACCCCTCCACTTT. Its protein is CASSLSLGQGASPLHF. The full variable domain, its missing parts supplied by reference TRBV5-1 and TRBJ1-6, is KAGVTQTPRYLIKTRGQQVTLSCSPISGHRSVSWYQQTPGQGLQFLFEYFSETQRNKGNFPGRFSGRQFSNSRSEMNVSTLELGDSALYLCASSLSLGQGASPLHFGNGTRLTVT.

This clonotype was recorded many times. This chain uses TRBV20-1 with TRBJ2-7, with a weak D call TRBD2 (6 bases). This CDR3 is 12 amino acids long. Germline values: CDR1 DFQATT, CDR2 SNEGSKA (reference sequence). This CDR3 reads CASRGNHYEQYF. As DNA, the CDR3 is TGCGCTAGCCGGGGGAACCACTACGAGCAGTACTTC.

This clonotype was recorded many times. The CDR3 loop is CASSLYTSLPYEQYF. CDR3 nucleotides: TGTGCCAGCAGCTTGTATACAAGCCTTCCCTACGAGCAGTACTTC. The chain uses TRBV5-6 and TRBJ2-7; D gene unclear. Trimming took off 1 base at V and 2 bases at J, with 13 bases between the two ends. Germline CDR1 is SGHDT and CDR2 is YYEEEE. CDR3 length equals 15 residues.

This clonotype was observed at least ten times. The chain recombines TRBV5-6 with TRBJ1-2; the D gene is possibly TRBD1 (5 bases). V gave up 2 bases and J gave up 7 bases, with 18 bases separating them. Per germline, CDR1 SGHDT and CDR2 YYEEEE. The CDR3 runs 15 residues. CDR3 loop: CASSFGDLLGSGYTF. CDR3 nucleotide sequence: TGTGCCAGCAGCTTTGGGGACTTACTTGGGAGTGGCTACACCTTC.

This clonotype was seen ten or more times. J is TRBJ1-2 and V is TRBV20-1; D is undetermined. The CDR3 totals 8 residues. Germline CDR1 and CDR2: DFQATT and SNEGSKA (reference sequence). V lost 6 bases and J 8 bases, leaving 4 bases between the germline ends. This chain's CDR3 is CSATGYTF. In DNA form, the CDR3 reads TGCAGTGCCACGGGCTACACCTTC.